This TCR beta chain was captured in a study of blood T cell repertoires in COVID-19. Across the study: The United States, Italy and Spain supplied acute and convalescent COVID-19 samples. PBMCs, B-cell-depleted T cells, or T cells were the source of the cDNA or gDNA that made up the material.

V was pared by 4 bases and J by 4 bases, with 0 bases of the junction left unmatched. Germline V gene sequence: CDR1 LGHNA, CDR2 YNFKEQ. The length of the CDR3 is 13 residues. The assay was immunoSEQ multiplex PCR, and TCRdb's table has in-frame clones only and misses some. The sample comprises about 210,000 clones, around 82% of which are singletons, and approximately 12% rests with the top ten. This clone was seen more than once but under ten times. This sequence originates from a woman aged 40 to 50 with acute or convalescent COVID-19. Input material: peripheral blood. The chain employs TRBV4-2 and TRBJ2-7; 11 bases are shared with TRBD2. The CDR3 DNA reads TGTGCCAGCAGCCGGACTAGCGGGTACGAGCAGTACTTC. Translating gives CASSRTSGYEQYF.